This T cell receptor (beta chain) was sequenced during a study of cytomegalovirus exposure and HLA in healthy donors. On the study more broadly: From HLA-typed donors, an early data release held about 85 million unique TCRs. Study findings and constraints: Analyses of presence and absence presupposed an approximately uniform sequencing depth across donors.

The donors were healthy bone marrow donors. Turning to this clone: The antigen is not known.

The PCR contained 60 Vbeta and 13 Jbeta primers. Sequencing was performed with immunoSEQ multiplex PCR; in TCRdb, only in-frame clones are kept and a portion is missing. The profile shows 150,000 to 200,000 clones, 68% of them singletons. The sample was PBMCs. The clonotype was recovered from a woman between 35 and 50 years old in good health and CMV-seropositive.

DNA for the CDR3: TGTGCCAGCAGTTTTATCGGTGAAGAGGAGACCCAGTACTTC. As protein: CASSFIGEEETQYF. This chain joins TRBV28 and TRBJ2-5; D uncertain. The V gene's germline CDR1 is MDHEN and CDR2 SYDVKM. Trimming shortened V by 3 bases and J by 5 bases, and 13 bases separated the two germline ends. The length of the CDR3 is 14 residues.